This entry is about one TCR beta chain. This entry comes from a study of OX40 agonist ivuxolimab in advanced cancers. Trimming removed 3 bases at V and 7 bases at J, with 11 bases between. The germline V gene has CDR1 SGHRS and CDR2 YFSETQ. The CDR3 has 14 residues. Using immunoSEQ multiplex PCR, the repertoire was profiled, and TCRdb retains in-frame clones only, with some absent. The sample yields 70,000 to 95,000 clones, approximately 91% seen once. The sequence was collected from an adult with an advanced solid tumor such as melanoma, head and neck, liver or kidney cancer. The sample here was CD4+ or CD8+ T cells sorted from blood, taken in a trial of the OX40 agonist ivuxolimab. The chain is built from TRBV5-1 and TRBJ1-6, with D maybe TRBD1 (6 bases). In nucleotides, the CDR3 is TGCGCCAGCAGCTCACAGGGTGAGAATTCACCCCTCCACTTT. Amino acid sequence: CASSSQGENSPLHF. The variable domain in full, completed from reference TRBV5-1 and TRBJ1-6, reads KAGVTQTPRYLIKTRGQQVTLSCSPISGHRSVSWYQQTPGQGLQFLFEYFSETQRNKGNFPGRFSGRQFSNSRSEMNVSTLELGDSALYLCASSSQGENSPLHFGNGTRLTVT.